This TCR beta chain was documented in a study of blood T cell repertoires in COVID-19. CDR3 length equals 15 residues. With V trimmed by 4 bases and J by 3 bases, 5 bases remained unmatched. Germline V gives CDR1 MNHEY, CDR2 SVGAGI. Clones were sequenced by immunoSEQ multiplex PCR, and TCRdb holds only the in-frame ones, with some missing. Here the sample spans around 200,000 clones, 87% being singletons. V gene TRBV6-5 combines with J gene TRBJ2-1; TRBD2 matches at 8 bases. Sequenced: peripheral blood. This clonotype originated in a man aged 18 to 30 with active or convalescent COVID-19. CDR3 amino acids: CASSFSGTFYNEQFF. The CDR3 region has the DNA TGTGCCAGCAGTTTTAGCGGGACGTTCTACAATGAGCAGTTCTTC.